This TCR beta chain was obtained from a study of identical twins. TCRdb analysed the 5' RACE reads with MiXCR anew, one entry per CDR3 protein. Among over 250,000 distinct CDR3 sequences listed, roughly 9.8% were seen once. Study outcomes and limitations: Within cord blood, abundant beta clonotypes carried fewer insertions, but memory repertoires showed no such trend. For out-of-frame alpha sequences shared by twins, low generation probability was in excess.

Looked up from germline, CDR1 is ENHRY and CDR2 is SYGVKD. With V trimmed by 8 bases and J by 5 bases, 8 bases remained unmatched. The CDR3 is 14 amino acids. Many counts were recorded for this clonotype. Its cognate antigen is unknown. The same sample was also studied in work on yellow fever vaccine responses in identical twins.

The sequence came from a woman aged 18-29 years in good health. The rearrangement joins TRBV10-3 to TRBJ2-1; TRBD1 matches 8 bases. The sequencing sample was made of CD8+ T cells sorted from blood. Written as DNA, the CDR3 is TGTGCCATCGGAAAGACGACAGGGGACAATGAGCAGTTCTTC. This encodes CAIGKTTGDNEQFF.